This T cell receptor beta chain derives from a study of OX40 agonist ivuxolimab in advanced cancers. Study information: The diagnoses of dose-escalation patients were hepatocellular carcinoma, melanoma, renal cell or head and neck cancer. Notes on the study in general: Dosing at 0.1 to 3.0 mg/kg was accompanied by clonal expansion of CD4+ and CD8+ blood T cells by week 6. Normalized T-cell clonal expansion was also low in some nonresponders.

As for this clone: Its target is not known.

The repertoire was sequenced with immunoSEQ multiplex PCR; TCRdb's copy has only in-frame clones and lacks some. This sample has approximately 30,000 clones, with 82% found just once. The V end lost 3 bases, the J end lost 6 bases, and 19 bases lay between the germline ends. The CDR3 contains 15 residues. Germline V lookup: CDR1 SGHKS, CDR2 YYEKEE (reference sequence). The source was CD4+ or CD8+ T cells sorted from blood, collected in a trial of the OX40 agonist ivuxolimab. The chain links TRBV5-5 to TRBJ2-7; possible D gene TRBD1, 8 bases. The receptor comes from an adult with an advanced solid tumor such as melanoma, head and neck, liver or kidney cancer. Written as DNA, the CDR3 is TGTGCCAGCAGCTCCGGACAGGGAGGGGCTACCGAGCAGTACTTC. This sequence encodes CASSSGQGGATEQYF.